The next 21 T cell receptor beta chains were all read from a single sample in a study of T-cell reconstitution after alpha-beta-depleted transplantation in children. Preparation of the TCRbeta library was carried out with unique molecular identifiers. TCRdb fed the PCR reads into MiXCR, producing one record per CDR3 protein. Of 610,000 or so distinct CDR3 sequences in the sample, 27% are singletons; the top ten hold around a third. Specimen: PBMCs, collected before TCRalphabeta/CD19-depleted stem cell transplant. The receptors come from a boy less than two years old with Wiskott-Aldrich syndrome, due to receive a stem cell transplant.

In the case of this clonotype: A read error may account for a junction end that differs from germline. J is TRBJ2-3 and V is TRBV6-2 or TRBV6-3; D uncertain. This CDR3 contains 15 residues. Germline V gene sequence: CDR1 MNHEY, CDR2 SVGEGT. In DNA, the CDR3 is TGTGCCAGCAGTTCGGTGGGTATGAGCACAAATACGCAGTATTTT. Translated: CASSSVGMSTNTQYF.

There are a few counts of this clonotype. The chain uses TRBV4-2 and TRBJ1-2; possible D gene TRBD1, 5 bases. The V gene's germline CDR1 is LGHNA and CDR2 YNFKEQ. V was trimmed by 1 base and J by 4 bases, leaving 10 bases between them. The CDR3 is 14 amino acids. Written as DNA, the CDR3 is TGTGCCAGCAGCCAAGTTAAGGGGCCCTATGGCTACACCTTC. Protein: CASSQVKGPYGYTF.

This clonotype was seen a few times. CDR3 DNA sequence: TGTGCCACCAGTGATCCAGGACTAGCGGGCTACAATGAGCAGTTCTTC. This codes for CATSDPGLAGYNEQFF. The chain has TRBV24-1 and TRBJ2-1, with 11 bases matching TRBD2. V gave up 3 bases and J gave up 3 bases; unmatched junction bases: 3. Germline assignment: CDR1 KGHDR and CDR2 SFDVKD. This CDR3 contains 16 residues.

The chain combines TRBV27 with TRBJ1-3, with D unclear. CDR1 is MNHEY and CDR2 is SMNVEV in the germline V gene (reference sequence). V lost 5 bases to trimming and J lost 0 bases, with 11 bases between them. This CDR3 comprises 15 residues. The CDR3 is CASSPRWSSGNTIYF. For the CDR3, the DNA is TGTGCCAGCAGTCCCCGGTGGAGCTCTGGAAACACCATATATTTT.

This clonotype was found a few times. The rearrangement joins TRBV6-2 or TRBV6-3 to TRBJ2-6, with 7 bases matching TRBD1. The trim removed 0 bases at V and 2 bases at J, leaving 4 bases unmatched. The CDR3 runs 17 residues. Germline V gives CDR1 MNHEY, CDR2 SVGEGT. CDR3 in DNA: TGTGCCAGCAGTTACTCGGCGACAGGGACTGGGGCCAACGTCCTGACTTTC. It translates to CASSYSATGTGANVLTF.

This clonotype was picked up a small number of times. The CDR3 DNA reads as TGTGCCAGCAGTTTCCCCAGGAGTACAGACACTGAAGCTTTCTTT. Protein sequence: CASSFPRSTDTEAFF. V gene TRBV28 combines with J gene TRBJ1-1; unclear D gene. The CDR3 has 15 residues. CDR1 MDHEN and CDR2 SYDVKM come from the germline V gene. V lost 3 bases, J lost 3 bases, and 14 bases lay in between.

The chain employs TRBV4-2 and TRBJ2-7; 9 bases agree with TRBD2. The J segment lost 2 bases and the V segment lost 3 bases, leaving 2 bases of the junction unmatched. The CDR3 is 14 amino acids. Germline V gene sequence: CDR1 LGHNA, CDR2 YNFKEQ. The CDR3 region is CASSQREGPYEQYF. The DNA for the CDR3 is TGTGCCAGCAGCCAGCGGGAGGGCCCCTACGAGCAGTACTTC.

This clonotype was seen a handful of times. The genes are TRBV12-3 or TRBV12-4 and TRBJ1-1; D may be TRBD1 (5 bases). Trimming took off 2 bases at V and 6 bases at J, with 10 bases between the two ends. This CDR3 spans 13 amino acids. The CDR3 coding sequence is TGTGCCAGCAGTTTATGGGGCAGGGCTGAAGCTTTCTTT. Its protein is CASSLWGRAEAFF.

The rearrangement uses TRBV24-1 and TRBJ2-1, with D possibly called TRBD1 or TRBD2 (5 bases each). The V gene lost 4 bases and the J gene lost 1 base, with 25 bases spanning the gap. The CDR3 totals 20 residues. Germline V gene lookup returns CDR1 KGHDR and CDR2 SFDVKD. CDR3 protein: CATSDKAEAPLAGSYNEQFF. The CDR3 nucleotides read TGTGCCACCAGTGACAAAGCGGAGGCACCTCTCGCAGGGTCCTACAATGAGCAGTTCTTC.

In this sample, this clonotype turned up a few times. The chain employs TRBV18 and TRBJ2-7, with D unresolved. V was clipped by 3 bases and J by 7 bases, with 16 bases between them. This CDR3 comprises 14 residues. Germline V lookup: CDR1 KGHSH, CDR2 LQKENI. In DNA form, the CDR3 reads TGTGCCAGCTCACCGAATGGCACCCCTGGGGAGCAGTACTTC. Translating gives CASSPNGTPGEQYF. The full variable domain, in which reference TRBV18 and TRBJ2-7 provide the parts outside the CDR3, is NAGVMQNPRHLVRRRGQEARLRCSPMKGHSHVYWYRQLPEEGLKFMVYLQKENIIDESGMPKERFSAEFPKEGPSILRIQQVVRGDSAAYFCASSPNGTPGEQYFGPGTRLTVT.

This clonotype was picked up a small number of times. V and J are TRBV11-2 and TRBJ2-1; 11 bases align to TRBD1. Unmatched junction bases numbered 5, after V lost 4 bases and J lost 3 bases. CDR1 is SGHAT and CDR2 is FQNNGV in the germline V gene. The CDR3 is made up of 16 amino acids. The DNA of the CDR3 is TGTGCCAGCAGCTGGACAGGGGGCGCTGGCTACAATGAGCAGTTCTTC. Translation: CASSWTGGAGYNEQFF. Looking up the rest from reference TRBV11-2 and TRBJ2-1 gives the full variable domain: EAGVAQSPRYKIIEKRQSVAFWCNPISGHATLYWYQQILGQGPKLLIQFQNNGVVDDSQLPKDRFSAERLKGVDSTLKIQPAKLEDSAVYLCASSWTGGAGYNEQFFGPGTRLTVL.

The gene calls are TRBV29-1 and TRBJ2-7; 8 nucleotides align to TRBD1. CDR3 length: 14 residues. The V and J ends lost 7 bases and 5 bases, in that order; junction bases with no gene match: 13. Germline loops: CDR1 SQVTM, CDR2 ANQGSEA. The CDR3 spells CSGLTGDRINEQYF. The CDR3 region has the DNA TGCAGCGGTCTGACAGGGGATAGGATCAACGAGCAGTACTTC.

The chain couples TRBV29-1 to TRBJ2-7; 7 positions match TRBD2. CDR1 is SQVTM and CDR2 is ANQGSEA in the germline V gene. V shed 4 bases, J shed 4 bases, and the junction held 4 bases outside the gene matches. This CDR3 is 12 amino acids long. The CDR3 reads CSVAGLSYEQYF. CDR3 nucleotides: TGCAGCGTTGCGGGACTAAGTTACGAGCAGTACTTC.

This clonotype was recorded a few times. The CDR3: CASSQQGADTGELFF. The CDR3 DNA is TGTGCCAGCAGTCAACAGGGGGCGGACACCGGGGAGCTGTTTTTT. The V and J genes are TRBV2 and TRBJ2-2; 9 bases align to TRBD1. CDR3 length: 15 amino acids. V shed 5 bases and J 3 bases; nucleotides not matched to a gene: 4. In germline, CDR1 is SNHLY, CDR2 FYNNEI.

The sample holds a few counts of this clonotype. The chain is built from TRBV25-1 and TRBJ2-5; the D is unclear. Germline V gives CDR1 MGHDK, CDR2 SYGVNS. V was pared by 6 bases and J by 3 bases, with 23 bases between. The CDR3 consists of 17 residues. In nucleotides, the CDR3 is TGTGCCAGCAGGGATGTGAAGGTAGATGAAAGCGAAGAGACCCAGTACTTC. Translated: CASRDVKVDESEETQYF.

This clonotype was detected many times. This chain links TRBV4-1 with TRBJ2-5; TRBD2 is a possible D gene (5 bases). The CDR3 covers 15 residues. The ends were cut back, 0 bases at V and 4 bases at J, with 12 bases in the middle. Germline CDR1 MGHRA, CDR2 YSYEKL. This chain's CDR3 is CASSQEGLGRETQYF. CDR3 nucleotide sequence: TGCGCCAGCAGCCAAGAAGGACTCGGTCGAGAGACCCAGTACTTC.

The chain recombines TRBV6-2 or TRBV6-3 with TRBJ2-1; D is possibly TRBD2 (5 bases). CDR1 and CDR2 from the germline V gene are MNHEY and SVGEGT. V was cut by 2 bases and J by 0 bases, with 8 bases left in between. The CDR3 consists of 15 residues. This CDR3 reads CASSYGSASYNEQFF. Written as DNA, the CDR3 is TGTGCCAGCAGTTACGGGAGCGCCTCCTACAATGAGCAGTTCTTC.

This clonotype was counted a single time. The chain employs TRBV20-1 and TRBJ2-1, with TRBD2 matching over 9 bases. V shed 1 base and J 5 bases; nucleotides not matched to a gene: 9. The germline CDR1 and CDR2 sequences are DFQATT and SNEGSKA (reference sequence). The CDR3 length is 16 residues. As DNA, the CDR3 is TGCAGTGCTAGAGTTTCCGGGACTAGCTTCAACAATGAGCAGTTCTTC. Protein product: CSARVSGTSFNNEQFF.

About this clonotype: An end of the junction differs from the germline gene, which may be a read error. The chain links TRBV5-1 to TRBJ2-1; D remains ambiguous. The CDR3 spans 11 residues. In germline, CDR1 is SGHRS, CDR2 YFSETQ. CDR3 nucleotides: TGCGCCAGCAGCTACTACAATGAGCACTTCTTC. Residues: CASSYYNEHFF.

The gene calls are TRBV7-7 and TRBJ2-5; D is unclear. Per the germline V gene, CDR1 is SSHAT and CDR2 is FNYEAQ (reference sequence). This CDR3 comprises 14 residues. Trimming pared 0 bases from V and 5 bases from J, leaving 10 bases between. The CDR3: CASSLALLDETQYF. The CDR3 DNA follows: TGTGCCAGCAGCTTAGCGCTACTTGATGAGACCCAGTACTTC.

The chain combines TRBV7-3 with TRBJ1-1; a weak D match, TRBD1 (5 bases). This CDR3 region has 16 residues. Trimming took off 0 bases at V and 3 bases at J, with 14 bases between the two ends. Looked up from germline, CDR1 is SGHTA and CDR2 is FQGTGA. This CDR3 is CASSLTSGERDTEAFF. The CDR3 coding sequence is TGTGCCAGCAGCTTAACCTCGGGGGAAAGGGACACTGAAGCTTTCTTT.